This paragraph reports one TCR beta chain. Its cognate antigen is unknown. The sample originates from a study of T-cell reconstitution after alpha-beta-depleted transplantation in children. Overall study results and limits: One year after transplant, T-cell counts and diversity came mostly from newly produced T cells. Several hundred graft clones that had expanded were reportedly the source of alpha-beta T cells about two months after transplant.

Preparation of the TCRbeta library was carried out with unique molecular identifiers. Via MiXCR, TCRdb re-called the PCR reads, giving one row per CDR3 protein. The top ten hold 28% of the sample, which has about 980,000 distinct CDR3 sequences, about 30% seen once. This CDR3 is built from 14 residues. The V end was cut by 3 bases, the J end by 3 bases, with 11 bases between. The germline gives CDR1 MGHDK, CDR2 SYGVNS. This receptor was taken from a boy less than two years old who had a stem cell transplant for SCID, so the T cells may come from the graft donor. The chain joins TRBV25-1 to TRBJ1-2, with unresolved D. This sample comprised PBMCs, mostly from graft donor cells, obtained 360 days after TCRalphabeta/CD19-depleted stem cell transplant. The CDR3 nucleotides read TGTGCCAGCAGTGATGCGGTAATTGACTATGGCTACACCTTC. This encodes CASSDAVIDYGYTF.